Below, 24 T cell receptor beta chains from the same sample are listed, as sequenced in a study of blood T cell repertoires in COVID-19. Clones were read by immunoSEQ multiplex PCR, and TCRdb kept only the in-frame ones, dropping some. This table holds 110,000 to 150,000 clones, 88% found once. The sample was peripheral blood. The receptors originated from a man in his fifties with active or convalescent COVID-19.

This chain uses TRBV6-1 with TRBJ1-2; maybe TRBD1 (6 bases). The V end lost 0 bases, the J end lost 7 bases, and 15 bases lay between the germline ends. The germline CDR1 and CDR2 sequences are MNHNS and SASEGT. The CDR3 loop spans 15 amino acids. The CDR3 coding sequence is TGTGCCAGCAGTGAAGCGGGGGGGCGCCGGAGTGGCTACACCTTC. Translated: CASSEAGGRRSGYTF.

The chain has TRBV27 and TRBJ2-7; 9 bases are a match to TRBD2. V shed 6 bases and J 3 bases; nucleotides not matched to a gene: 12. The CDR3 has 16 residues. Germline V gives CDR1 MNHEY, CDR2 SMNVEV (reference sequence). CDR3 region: CASRRGGQGSNYEQYF. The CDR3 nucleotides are TGTGCCAGCAGGCGGGGGGGGCAGGGGAGTAACTACGAGCAGTACTTC.

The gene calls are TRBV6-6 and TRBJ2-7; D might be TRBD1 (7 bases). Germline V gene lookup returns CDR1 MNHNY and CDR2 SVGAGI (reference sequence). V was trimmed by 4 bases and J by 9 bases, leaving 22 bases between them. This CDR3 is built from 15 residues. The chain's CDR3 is CASSSYEGAEGAQYF. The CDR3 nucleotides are TGTGCCAGCAGTTCGTACGAGGGGGCGGAGGGAGCGCAGTACTTC.

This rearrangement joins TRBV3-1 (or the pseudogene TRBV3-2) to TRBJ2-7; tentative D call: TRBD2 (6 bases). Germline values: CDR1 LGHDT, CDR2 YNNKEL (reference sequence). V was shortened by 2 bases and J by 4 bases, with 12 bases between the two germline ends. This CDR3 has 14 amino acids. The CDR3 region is CASSQLAGTYEQYF. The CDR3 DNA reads TGTGCCAGCAGCCAATTGGCGGGAACGTACGAGCAGTACTTC.

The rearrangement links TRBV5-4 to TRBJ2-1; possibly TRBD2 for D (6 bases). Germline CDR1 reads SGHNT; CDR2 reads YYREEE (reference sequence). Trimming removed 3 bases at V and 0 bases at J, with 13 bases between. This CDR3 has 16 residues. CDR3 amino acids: CASSYAAGSSYNEQFF. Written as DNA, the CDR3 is TGTGCCAGCAGCTACGCGGCCGGGAGCTCCTACAATGAGCAGTTCTTC.

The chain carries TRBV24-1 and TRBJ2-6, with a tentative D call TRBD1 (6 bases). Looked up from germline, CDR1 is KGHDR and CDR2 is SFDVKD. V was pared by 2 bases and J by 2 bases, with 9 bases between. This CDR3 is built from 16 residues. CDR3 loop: CATSDYRDPGANVLTF. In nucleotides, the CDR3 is TGTGCCACCAGTGATTACAGGGACCCTGGGGCCAACGTCCTGACTTTC.

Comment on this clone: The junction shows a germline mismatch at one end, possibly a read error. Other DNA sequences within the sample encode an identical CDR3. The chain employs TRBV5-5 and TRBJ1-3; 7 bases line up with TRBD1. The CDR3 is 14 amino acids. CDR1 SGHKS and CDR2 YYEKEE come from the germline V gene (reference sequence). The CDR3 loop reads CASSGGQSGNTIYF. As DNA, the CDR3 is TGTGCTAGCAGCGGGGGACAGTCTGGAAACACCATATATTTT.

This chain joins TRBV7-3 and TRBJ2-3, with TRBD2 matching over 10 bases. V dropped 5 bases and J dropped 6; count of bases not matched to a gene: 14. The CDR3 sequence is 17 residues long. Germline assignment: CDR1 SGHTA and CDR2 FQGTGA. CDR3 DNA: TGTGCCAGCAGCGCGAAACTAGCGGGGAAATCCGTGGATACGCAGTATTTT. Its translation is CASSAKLAGKSVDTQYF.

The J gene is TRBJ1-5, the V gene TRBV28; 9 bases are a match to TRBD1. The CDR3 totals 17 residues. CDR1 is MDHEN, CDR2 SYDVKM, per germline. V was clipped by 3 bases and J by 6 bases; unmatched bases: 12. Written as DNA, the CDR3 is TGTGCCAGCAGTTTGACCGGGACAGGGATTATGGGTCAGCCCCAGCATTTT. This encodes CASSLTGTGIMGQPQHF.

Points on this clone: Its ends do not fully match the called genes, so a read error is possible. CDR3 residues: CASSPKTPVQGQDF. The CDR3, as DNA: TGTGCCAGCAGCCCAAAAACCCCCGTGCAGGGGCAAGACTTC. The chain is built from TRBV7-8 and TRBJ2-7; TRBD1 might be the D (6 bases). The germline V gene has CDR1 SGHVS and CDR2 FQNEAQ. This CDR3 has 14 amino acids.

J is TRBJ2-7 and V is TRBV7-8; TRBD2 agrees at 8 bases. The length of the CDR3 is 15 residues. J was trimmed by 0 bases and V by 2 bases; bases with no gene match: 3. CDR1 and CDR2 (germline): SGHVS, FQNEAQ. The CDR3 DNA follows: TGTGCCAGCAGCTTACAGCGGGAGAGCTCCTACGAGCAGTACTTC. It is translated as CASSLQRESSYEQYF.

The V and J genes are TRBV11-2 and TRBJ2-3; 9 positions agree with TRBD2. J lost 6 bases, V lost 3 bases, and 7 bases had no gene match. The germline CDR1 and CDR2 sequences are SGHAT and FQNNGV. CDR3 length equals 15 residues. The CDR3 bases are TGTGCCAGCAGCTTTAGCGGGAGCTCCCCCGATACGCAGTATTTT. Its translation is CASSFSGSSPDTQYF.

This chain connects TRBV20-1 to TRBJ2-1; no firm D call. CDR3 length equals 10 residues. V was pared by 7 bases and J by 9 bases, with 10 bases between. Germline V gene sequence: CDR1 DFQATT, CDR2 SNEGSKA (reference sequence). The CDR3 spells CSGSVVEQFF. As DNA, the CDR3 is TGCAGTGGGTCGGTGGTTGAGCAGTTCTTC.

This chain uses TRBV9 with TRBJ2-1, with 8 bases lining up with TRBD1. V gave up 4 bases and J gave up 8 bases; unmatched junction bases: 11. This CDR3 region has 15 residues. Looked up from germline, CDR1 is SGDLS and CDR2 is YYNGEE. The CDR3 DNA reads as TGTGCCAGCAGCTCACGAGACAGGGGATGGGATGAGCAGTTCTTC. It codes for CASSSRDRGWDEQFF.

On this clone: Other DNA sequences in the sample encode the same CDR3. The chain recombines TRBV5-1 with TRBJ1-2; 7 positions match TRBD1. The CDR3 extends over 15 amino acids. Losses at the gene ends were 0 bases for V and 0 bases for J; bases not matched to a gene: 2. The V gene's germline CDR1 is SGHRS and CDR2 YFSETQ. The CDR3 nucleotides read TGCGCCAGCAGCTTGGCCAGGGGGTCTAACTATGGCTACACCTTC. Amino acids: CASSLARGSNYGYTF.

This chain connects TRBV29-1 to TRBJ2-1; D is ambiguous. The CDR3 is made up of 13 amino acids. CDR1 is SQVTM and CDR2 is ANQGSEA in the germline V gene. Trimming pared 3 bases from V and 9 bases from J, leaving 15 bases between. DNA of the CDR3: TGCAGCGTTGAGGATGGATGGCCGGGTGAGCAGTTCTTC. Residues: CSVEDGWPGEQFF.

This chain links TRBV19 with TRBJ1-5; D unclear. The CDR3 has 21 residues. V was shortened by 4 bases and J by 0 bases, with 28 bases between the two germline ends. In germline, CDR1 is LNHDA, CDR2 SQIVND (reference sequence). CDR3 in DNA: TGTGCCAGTAGTAGTCATAGGTTCCGTGAACCTGGAGGCCTTAGCAATCAGCCCCAGCATTTT. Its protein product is CASSSHRFREPGGLSNQPQHF.

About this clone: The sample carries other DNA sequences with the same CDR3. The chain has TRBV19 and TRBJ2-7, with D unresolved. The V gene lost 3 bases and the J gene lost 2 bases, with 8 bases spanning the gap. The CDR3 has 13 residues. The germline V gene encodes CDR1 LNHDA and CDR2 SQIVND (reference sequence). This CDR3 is CASSINLAYEQYF. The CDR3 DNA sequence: TGTGCCAGTAGTATCAACTTAGCCTACGAGCAGTACTTC.

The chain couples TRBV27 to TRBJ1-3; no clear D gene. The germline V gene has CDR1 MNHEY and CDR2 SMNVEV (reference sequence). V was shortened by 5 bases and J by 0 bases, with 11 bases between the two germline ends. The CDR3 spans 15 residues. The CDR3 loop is CASSVQASSGNTIYF. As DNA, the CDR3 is TGTGCCAGCAGTGTCCAGGCGAGCTCTGGAAACACCATATATTTT.

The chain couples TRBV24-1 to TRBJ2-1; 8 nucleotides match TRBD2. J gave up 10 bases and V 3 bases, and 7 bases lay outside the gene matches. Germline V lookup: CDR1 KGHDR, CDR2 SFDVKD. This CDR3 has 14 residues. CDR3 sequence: CATSDTGTRGEQFF. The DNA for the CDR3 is TGTGCCACCAGTGATACCGGGACTAGAGGCGAGCAGTTCTTC.

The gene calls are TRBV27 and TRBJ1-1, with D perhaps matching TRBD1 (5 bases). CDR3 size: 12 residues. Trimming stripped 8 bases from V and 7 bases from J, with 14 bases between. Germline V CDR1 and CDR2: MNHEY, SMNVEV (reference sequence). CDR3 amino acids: CASCDRRGEAFF. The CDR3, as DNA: TGTGCCAGCTGCGACAGAAGGGGTGAAGCTTTCTTT.

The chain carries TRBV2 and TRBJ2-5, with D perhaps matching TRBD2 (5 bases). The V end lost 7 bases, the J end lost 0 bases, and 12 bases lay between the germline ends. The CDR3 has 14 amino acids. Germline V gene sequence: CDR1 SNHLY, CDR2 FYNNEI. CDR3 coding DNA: TGTGCCAGCACCGTCAGGAGGTACCAAGAGACCCAGTACTTC. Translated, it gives CASTVRRYQETQYF.

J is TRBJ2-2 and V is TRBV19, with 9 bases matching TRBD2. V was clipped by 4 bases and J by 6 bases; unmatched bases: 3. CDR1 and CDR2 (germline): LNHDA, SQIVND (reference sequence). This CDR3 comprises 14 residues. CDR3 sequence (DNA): TGTGCCAGTAGTAGCGGGAGGGCCGCCGGGGAGCTGTTTTTT. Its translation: CASSSGRAAGELFF.

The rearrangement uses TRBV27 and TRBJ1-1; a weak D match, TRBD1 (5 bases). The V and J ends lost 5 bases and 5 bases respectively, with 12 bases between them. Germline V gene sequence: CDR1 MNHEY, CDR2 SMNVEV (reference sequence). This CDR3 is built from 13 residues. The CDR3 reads CASSPRGGTEAFF. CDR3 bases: TGTGCCAGCAGTCCCCGGGGGGGGACTGAAGCTTTCTTT.